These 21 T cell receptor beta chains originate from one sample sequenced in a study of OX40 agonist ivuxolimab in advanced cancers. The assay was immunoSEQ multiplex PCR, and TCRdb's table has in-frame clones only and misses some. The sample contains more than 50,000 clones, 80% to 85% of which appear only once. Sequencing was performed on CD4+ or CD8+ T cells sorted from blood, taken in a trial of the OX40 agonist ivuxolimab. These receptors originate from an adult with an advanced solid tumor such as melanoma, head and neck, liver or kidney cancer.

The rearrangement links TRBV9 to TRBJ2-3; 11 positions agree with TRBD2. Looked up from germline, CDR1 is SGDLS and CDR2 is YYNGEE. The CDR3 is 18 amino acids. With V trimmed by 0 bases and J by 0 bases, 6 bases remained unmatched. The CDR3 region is CASSVGTSGGLSTDTQYF. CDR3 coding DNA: TGTGCCAGCAGCGTAGGTACTAGCGGGGGCCTGAGCACAGATACGCAGTATTTT.

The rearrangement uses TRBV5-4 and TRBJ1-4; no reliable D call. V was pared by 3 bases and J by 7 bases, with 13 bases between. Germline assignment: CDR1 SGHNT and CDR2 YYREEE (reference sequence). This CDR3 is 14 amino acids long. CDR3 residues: CASSSSGSAEKLFF. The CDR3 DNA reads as TGTGCCAGCAGCTCGTCCGGATCTGCTGAAAAACTGTTTTTT.

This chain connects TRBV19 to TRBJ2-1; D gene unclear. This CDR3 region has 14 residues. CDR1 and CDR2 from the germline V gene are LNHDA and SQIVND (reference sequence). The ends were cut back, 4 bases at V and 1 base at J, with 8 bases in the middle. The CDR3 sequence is CASSSVLSYNEQFF. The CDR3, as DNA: TGTGCCAGTAGTAGTGTCTTGTCCTACAATGAGCAGTTCTTC.

CDR3 region: CASSLPGLAGPEEQYF. In DNA, the CDR3 is TGTGCCAGCAGCTTACCAGGACTAGCGGGTCCCGAAGAGCAGTACTTC. The chain is built from TRBV7-8 and TRBJ2-7; 11 positions match TRBD2. The CDR3 runs to 16 residues. Unmatched junction bases numbered 10, after V lost 2 bases and J lost 7 bases. In germline, CDR1 is SGHVS, CDR2 FQNEAQ.

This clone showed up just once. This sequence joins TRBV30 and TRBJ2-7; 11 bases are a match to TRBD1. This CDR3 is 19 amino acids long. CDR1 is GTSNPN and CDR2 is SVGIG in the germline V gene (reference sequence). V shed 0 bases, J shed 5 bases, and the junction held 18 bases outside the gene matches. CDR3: CAWSVSLSLGQGALHEQYF. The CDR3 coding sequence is TGTGCCTGGAGTGTAAGTTTGTCGCTTGGACAGGGGGCGCTCCACGAGCAGTACTTC.

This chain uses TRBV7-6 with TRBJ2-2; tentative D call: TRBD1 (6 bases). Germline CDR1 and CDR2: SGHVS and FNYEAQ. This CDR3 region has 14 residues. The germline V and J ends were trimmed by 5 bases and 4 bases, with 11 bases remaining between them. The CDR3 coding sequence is TGTGCCAGCAGCCCACAGACAGGCACCGGGGAGCTGTTTTTT. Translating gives CASSPQTGTGELFF.

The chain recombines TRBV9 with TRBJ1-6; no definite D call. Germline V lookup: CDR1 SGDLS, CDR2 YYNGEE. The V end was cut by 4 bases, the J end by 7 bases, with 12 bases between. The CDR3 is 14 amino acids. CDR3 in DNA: TGTGCCAGCAGCTTCCGGGCCATCAATTCACCCCTCCACTTT. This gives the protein CASSFRAINSPLHF.

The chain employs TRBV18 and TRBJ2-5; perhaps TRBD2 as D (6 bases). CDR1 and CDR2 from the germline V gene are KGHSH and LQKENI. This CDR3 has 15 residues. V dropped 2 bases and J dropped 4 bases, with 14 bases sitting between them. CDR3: CASSPAGTRGETQYF. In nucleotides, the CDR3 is TGTGCCAGCTCACCAGCCGGGACTCGGGGAGAGACCCAGTACTTC.

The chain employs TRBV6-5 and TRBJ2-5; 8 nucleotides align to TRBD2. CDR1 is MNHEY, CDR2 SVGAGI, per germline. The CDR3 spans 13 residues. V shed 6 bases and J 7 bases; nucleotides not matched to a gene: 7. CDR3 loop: CASRESSGGTQYF. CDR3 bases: TGTGCCAGCAGGGAGAGCAGCGGGGGGACCCAGTACTTC.

The CDR3 sequence: CASSLNGNTDTQYF. DNA of the CDR3: TGTGCCAGCAGCTTAAACGGAAACACAGATACGCAGTATTTT. The J gene is TRBJ2-3, the V gene TRBV7-3; D remains ambiguous. V lost 1 base and J lost 2, with 7 bases in between. The CDR3 is 14 amino acids. Germline-derived CDR1 and CDR2 are SGHTA and FQGTGA.

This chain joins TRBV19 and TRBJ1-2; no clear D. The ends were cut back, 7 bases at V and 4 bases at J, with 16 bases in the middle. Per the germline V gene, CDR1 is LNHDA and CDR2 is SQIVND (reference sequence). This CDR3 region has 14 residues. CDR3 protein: CASNLHGRTYGYTF. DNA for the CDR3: TGTGCCAGTAACCTGCATGGCAGAACCTATGGCTACACCTTC. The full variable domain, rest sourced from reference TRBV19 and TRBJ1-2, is DGGITQSPKYLFRKEGQNVTLSCEQNLNHDAMYWYRQDPGQGLRLIYYSQIVNDFQKGDIAEGYSVSREKKESFPLTVTSAQKNPTAFYLCASNLHGRTYGYTFGSGTRLTVV.

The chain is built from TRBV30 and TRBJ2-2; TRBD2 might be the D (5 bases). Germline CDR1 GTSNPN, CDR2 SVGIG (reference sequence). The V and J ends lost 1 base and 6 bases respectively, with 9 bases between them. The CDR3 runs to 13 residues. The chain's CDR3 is CAWSGLAAGELFF. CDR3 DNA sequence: TGTGCCTGGAGTGGCCTAGCTGCCGGGGAGCTGTTTTTT.

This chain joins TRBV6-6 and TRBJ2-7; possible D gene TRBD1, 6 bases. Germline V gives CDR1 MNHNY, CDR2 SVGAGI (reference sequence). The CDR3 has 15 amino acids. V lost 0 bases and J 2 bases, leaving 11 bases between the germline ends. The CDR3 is CASSYSEQGTYEQYF. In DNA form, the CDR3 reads TGTGCCAGCAGTTACTCTGAACAGGGAACCTACGAGCAGTACTTC.

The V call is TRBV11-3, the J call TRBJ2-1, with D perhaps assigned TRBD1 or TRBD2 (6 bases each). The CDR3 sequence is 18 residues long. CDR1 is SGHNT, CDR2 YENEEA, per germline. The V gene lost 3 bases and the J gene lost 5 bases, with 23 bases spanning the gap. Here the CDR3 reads CASSFGGDGPLGHNEQFF. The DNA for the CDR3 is TGTGCCAGCAGCTTCGGGGGCGATGGTCCACTTGGGCACAATGAGCAGTTCTTC.

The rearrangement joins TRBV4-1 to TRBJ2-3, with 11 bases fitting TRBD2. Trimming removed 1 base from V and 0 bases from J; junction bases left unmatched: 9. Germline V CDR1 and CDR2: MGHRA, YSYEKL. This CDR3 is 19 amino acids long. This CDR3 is CASSQARLAGGSSTDTQYF. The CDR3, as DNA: TGCGCCAGCAGCCAAGCCAGGCTAGCGGGAGGTTCCAGCACAGATACGCAGTATTTT.

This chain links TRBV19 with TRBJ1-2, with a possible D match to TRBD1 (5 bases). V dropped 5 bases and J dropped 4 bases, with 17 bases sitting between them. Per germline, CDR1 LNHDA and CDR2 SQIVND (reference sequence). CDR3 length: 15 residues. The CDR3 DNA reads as TGTGCCAGTAGTGTGGATACCCGGACATCCTATGGCTACACCTTC. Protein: CASSVDTRTSYGYTF.

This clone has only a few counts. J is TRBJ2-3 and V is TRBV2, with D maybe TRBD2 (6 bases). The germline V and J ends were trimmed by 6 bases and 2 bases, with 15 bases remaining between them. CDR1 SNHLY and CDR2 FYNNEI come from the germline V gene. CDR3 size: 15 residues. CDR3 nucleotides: TGTGCCAGCAGGGCTCGGGACTCTTACACAGATACGCAGTATTTT. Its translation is CASRARDSYTDTQYF.

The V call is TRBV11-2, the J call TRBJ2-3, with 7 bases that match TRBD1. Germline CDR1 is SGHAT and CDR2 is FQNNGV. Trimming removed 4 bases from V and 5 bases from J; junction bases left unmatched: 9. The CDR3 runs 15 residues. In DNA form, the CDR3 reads TGTGCCAGCAGCTCGGGACAGCCCATAGGAGATACGCAGTATTTT. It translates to CASSSGQPIGDTQYF.

The CDR3 nucleotides read TGTGCCAGCAGAAACCCACAGGGATACGAGCAGTACTTC. Translating gives CASRNPQGYEQYF. V usage is TRBV5-6 and J usage is TRBJ2-7; a weak D match, TRBD1 (6 bases). This CDR3 region has 13 residues. Germline CDR1 reads SGHDT; CDR2 reads YYEEEE. V was cut by 5 bases and J by 4 bases, with 13 bases left in between.

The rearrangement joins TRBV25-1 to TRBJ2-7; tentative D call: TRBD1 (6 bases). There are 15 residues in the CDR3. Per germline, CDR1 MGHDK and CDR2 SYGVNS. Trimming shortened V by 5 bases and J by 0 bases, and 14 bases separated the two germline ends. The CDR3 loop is CASSKTGTRSYEQYF. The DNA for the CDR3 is TGTGCCAGCAGTAAAACCGGGACACGCTCCTACGAGCAGTACTTC.

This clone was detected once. The CDR3 DNA is TGTGCCAGCAGGGTTAGGGGGGAAGCCCACAATCAGCCCCAGCATTTT. Protein: CASRVRGEAHNQPQHF. The chain employs TRBV28 and TRBJ1-5, with D possibly matching TRBD1 (6 bases). Per germline, CDR1 MDHEN and CDR2 SYDVKM. The CDR3 length is 16 residues. The V end lost 6 bases, the J end lost 3 bases, and 18 bases lay between the germline ends.